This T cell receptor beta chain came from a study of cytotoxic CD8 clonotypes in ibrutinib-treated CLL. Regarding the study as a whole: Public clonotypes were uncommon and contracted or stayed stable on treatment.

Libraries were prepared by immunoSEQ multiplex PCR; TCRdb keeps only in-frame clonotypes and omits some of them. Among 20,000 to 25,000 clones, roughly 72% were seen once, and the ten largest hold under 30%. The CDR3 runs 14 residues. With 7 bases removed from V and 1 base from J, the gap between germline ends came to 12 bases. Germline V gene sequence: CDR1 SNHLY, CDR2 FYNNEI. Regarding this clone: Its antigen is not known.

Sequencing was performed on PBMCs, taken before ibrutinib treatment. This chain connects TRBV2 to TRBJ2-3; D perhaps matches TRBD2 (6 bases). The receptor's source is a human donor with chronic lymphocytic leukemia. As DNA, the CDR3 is TGTGCCAGCATCGACGGGAGCGGCACAGATACGCAGTATTTT. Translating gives CASIDGSGTDTQYF. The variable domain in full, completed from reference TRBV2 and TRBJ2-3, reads EPEVTQTPSHQVTQMGQEVILRCVPISNHLYFYWYRQILGQKVEFLVSFYNNEISEKSEIFDDQFSVERPDGSNFTLKIRSTKLEDSAMYFCASIDGSGTDTQYFGPGTRLTVL.